This TCR beta chain was sequenced in a study of T cell responses to AZD1222 COVID-19 vaccine. On the study more broadly: Pooled samples include second doses given at about 4 or 12 weeks.

Clones were sequenced by immunoSEQ multiplex PCR, and TCRdb holds only the in-frame ones, with some missing. The sample has roughly 130,000 clones, 75% to 90% seen once. To note about this clone: Its antigen is currently unknown.

General study results and limits: There were mostly white British donors and more females than males, and clonal diversity was possibly underestimated. Variant regions that are unmutated are reportedly the target of nearly half of spike-specific TCRs.

CDR3 length equals 12 residues. Per the germline V gene, CDR1 is LGHNA and CDR2 is YNFKEQ. V lost 1 base, J lost 3 bases, and 3 bases lay in between. The rearrangement joins TRBV4-2 to TRBJ1-2; D ambiguous. The TCR sequence derives from an adult in good health. Sequenced material: peripheral blood, taken on day 0 of AZD1222 vaccination. CDR3 DNA sequence: TGTGCCAGCAGCCAAGGACACTATGGCTACACCTTC. Translating gives CASSQGHYGYTF.